The rows below give T cell receptor beta chains drawn from one sample of a study of tumor-infiltrating lymphocytes in oesophageal squamous cell carcinoma. TCRdb used MiXCR to reprocess the reads, holding one entry per CDR3 protein. The data show 12,000 or so distinct CDR3 sequences, over 50% seen once. Sequencing was performed on blood. The receptors stem from a female donor with esophageal squamous cell carcinoma. CDR3s include the opening cysteine and the closing phenylalanine or tryptophan. Fields, in order: J gene, V gene, CDR3 protein.

TRBJ2-3	TRBV7-2	CASSLILAGGKTDTQYF
.	TRBV19	CATKGTGTYEQYF
.	TRBV7-8	CASSSPGTDYEQYF
TRBJ2-1	TRBV7-3	CASSLGGWGEQFF
TRBJ2-5	TRBV7-2	CASSLVPGTSGETQYF
.	TRBV7-2	CASSLDRQAEQYF
TRBJ2-3	TRBV5-4	CASSLNYRADTQYF
TRBJ1-5	TRBV28	CASSSRSNQPQHF
TRBJ2-6	TRBV28	CASSPGSAGANVLTF
TRBJ2-1	TRBV7-8	CASSLFLGSTSYNEQFF
TRBJ1-6	TRBV7-2	CASSLYSPLHF
TRBJ1-1	TRBV7-2	CASSFYMNTEAFF
TRBJ2-5	TRBV6-2/TRBV6-3	CASSIGTSGRAVTQYF
.	TRBV5-3	CASSLEDRPYEQYF
.	TRBV25-1	CASSITDEQYF
TRBJ1-2	TRBV28	CASTRGNYGYTF
TRBJ2-7	TRBV7-9	CASSHRLAGGGEQYF
TRBJ1-2	TRBV7-2	CASSKSQGNYGYTF
TRBJ2-6	TRBV7-9	CASSSSSGANVLTF
.	TRBV18	CASSPQSSYNEQYF
.	TRBV25-1	CASSKGVNEQFF
.	TRBV7-6	CASSRSESNEQYF
.	TRBV7-2	CASSSWTLSEQYF
TRBJ2-1	TRBV7-2	CASSRLAGGPLSSYNEQFF
TRBJ1-6	TRBV12-3/TRBV12-4	CASSPRQGDNSPLHF
TRBJ2-1	TRBV7-2	CASSSWKGGYNEQFF